A selection of T cell receptor beta chains follows, all from one sample in a study of regulatory T cells in long-lasting Graves disease. Each CDR3 protein gets one entry after TCRdb re-called the multiplex PCR reads with MiXCR. This table holds about 460,000 distinct CDR3 sequences, around 15% found once. These data were also filed under a second study, of T cells in Graves' hyperthyroidism and ophthalmopathy.

The starting material was peripheral blood mononuclear cells (PBMCs), obtained at new diagnosis, from a patient treated with antithyroid drugs. The receptor source for this set is a woman in her forties or fifties with Graves disease. CDR3s include the opening cysteine and the closing phenylalanine or tryptophan. D genes are given only for firm matches. The listing skips clone size in some rows; elsewhere it reads once, few, many or a size class.

clone size | D gene | J gene | V gene | CDR3 DNA | CDR3 protein
NA | NA | TRBJ1-2 | TRBV29-1 | TGCAGCGTTGACGCGGGGTTTAGCTATGGCTACACCTTC | CSVDAGFSYGYTF
many | TRBD1 | TRBJ1-1 | TRBV2 | TGTGCCAGCAGTAGCCGGGACAGGAACACTGAAGCTTTCTTT | CASSSRDRNTEAFF
many | NA | TRBJ2-5 | TRBV29-1 | TGCAGCGTCGATACTCCGTGGGAGACCCAGTACTTC | CSVDTPWETQYF
many | NA | TRBJ2-3 | TRBV7-6 | TGTGCCAGCAGCTTAGGCCCGTACAGGAACACTAGCACAGATACGCAGTATTTT | CASSLGPYRNTSTDTQYF
NA | NA | TRBJ1-3 | TRBV12-3/TRBV12-4 | TGTGCCAGCAGTAAGGACCCTGGAAACACCATATATTTT | CASSKDPGNTIYF
many | TRBD1 | TRBJ2-7 | TRBV27 | TGTGCCAGCAGTTACAGGGGCGCTACCTACGAGCAGTACTTC | CASSYRGATYEQYF
many | NA | TRBJ2-3 | TRBV18 | TGTGCCAGCAGCCCCGTCACAGATACGCAGTATTTT | CASSPVTDTQYF
few | TRBD1 | TRBJ2-7 | TRBV10-1 | TGCGCCAGCAGTGAATGGACAGGGAGCGAGCAGTACTTC | CASSEWTGSEQYF
many | NA | TRBJ2-3 | TRBV11-1 | TGTGCCAGCAGCTTCGGGCAGGGGAAGACAGATACGCAGTATTTT | CASSFGQGKTDTQYF
many | TRBD1 | TRBJ1-1 | TRBV27 | TGTGCCAGCAGTGGGACAGGGGCGAGGGCTTTCTTT | CASSGTGARAFF
many | NA | TRBJ2-1 | TRBV28 | TGTGCCAGCAGCCTAAGCTACAATGAGCAGTTCTTC | CASSLSYNEQFF
few | NA | TRBJ1-3 | TRBV20-1 | TGCAGTGCTAGACTCGGGTTCTCTGGAAACACCATATATTTT | CSARLGFSGNTIYF
many | TRBD2 | TRBJ2-1 | TRBV6-1 | TGTGCCAGCAGTCAGACGACTAGCCACGCTGAGCAGTTCTTC | CASSQTTSHAEQFF
many | NA | TRBJ1-5 | TRBV18 | TGTGCCAGCTCACCAGAGGGAACGGGCAATCAGCCCCAGCATTTT | CASSPEGTGNQPQHF
few | TRBD1 | TRBJ2-2 | TRBV6-4 | TGTGCCAGCAGTTACTCCCAGGGGGCGAGGACCGGGGAGCTGTTTTTT | CASSYSQGARTGELFF
many | TRBD2 | TRBJ2-1 | TRBV5-1 | TGCGCCAGCAGCTCAACTAGCGGGAGCCTCTACAATGAGCAGTTCTTC | CASSSTSGSLYNEQFF
few | TRBD2 | TRBJ2-7 | TRBV7-9 | TGTGCCAGCAGCTCCCTGGCACGGGGCTGGGCGGGAGAAAGCTCCTACGAGCAGTACTTC | CASSSLARGWAGESSYEQYF
many | NA | TRBJ1-1 | TRBV5-1 | TGTGCCAGCAGCTTAATAGGAAACACTGAAGCTTTCTTT | CASSLIGNTEAFF
NA | NA | TRBJ2-5 | TRBV7-7 | TGTGCCAGCAGAGCTAGCGGACAGTTCGGTAAAGAGACCCAGTACTTC | CASRASGQFGKETQYF
NA | TRBD2 | TRBJ2-5 | TRBV13 | TGTGCCAGCAGCTTAGGTGGCGGGAGATCGGGAGAGACCCAGTACTTC | CASSLGGGRSGETQYF
few | TRBD2 | TRBJ2-5 | TRBV3-1 | TGTGCCAGCAGGGGGGTCCTAGCGGGAAAAGAGACCCAGTACTTC | CASRGVLAGKETQYF
NA | NA | TRBJ2-7 | TRBV7-8 | TGTGCCAGCAGCTTGGTCGTCGAAGCGGTCTTAAACTACGAGCAGTACTTC | CASSLVVEAVLNYEQYF
many | TRBD2 | TRBJ2-1 | TRBV29-1 | TGCAGCGTTGAACCCACCGGGACTAGCGGGAGGGCGTTCTTC | CSVEPTGTSGRAFF
many | TRBD1 | TRBJ2-4 | TRBV5-1 | TGCGCCAGCAGCCCCCGGCCCTACAGGGGGCGAGCCAAAAACATTCAGTACTTC | CASSPRPYRGRAKNIQYF
many | TRBD1 | TRBJ2-7 | TRBV3-1 | TGTGCCAGCAGCCATTCAGGACAGGGCTCCTACGAGCAGTACTTC | CASSHSGQGSYEQYF
NA | NA | TRBJ1-6 | TRBV28 | TGTGCCAGCAGTTTAAGGGCACCCCTCCACTTT | CASSLRAPLHF
many | NA | TRBJ2-1 | TRBV27 | TGTGCCAGCCGACGCACACCTCTCAGCTCCTACAATGAGCAGTTCTTC | CASRRTPLSSYNEQFF
NA | NA | TRBJ1-5 | TRBV6-5 | TGTGCCAGCACTTACGCGACTTTTAATCAGCCCCAGCATTTT | CASTYATFNQPQHF
many | TRBD2 | TRBJ2-1 | TRBV6-2/TRBV6-3 | TGTGCCAGCAGTCCCCCTCACGGACTAGCTAGTTACAATGAGCAGTTCTTC | CASSPPHGLASYNEQFF
NA | TRBD2 | TRBJ2-1 | TRBV7-9 | TGTGCCAGCAGCTTAACCTCCCGGCCTAGCGGGAGGGCCCGGGATGAGCAGTTCTTC | CASSLTSRPSGRARDEQFF
many | TRBD2 | TRBJ2-1 | TRBV11-2 | TGTGCCAGCTACGGCGGGAGCTCCTACAATGAGCAGTTCTTC | CASYGGSSYNEQFF
many | TRBD1 | TRBJ1-2 | TRBV27 | TGTGCCAGCAGTTTATCCCCCGGGACAGGGCTGTCTGGCTACACCTTC | CASSLSPGTGLSGYTF
few | NA | TRBJ1-1 | TRBV6-1 | TGTGCCAGCAGTGAATACACTGAAGCTTTCTTT | CASSEYTEAFF
few | NA | TRBJ2-5 | TRBV3-1 | TGTGCCAGCAGCCAGCGGGAACAAGAGACCCAGTACTTC | CASSQREQETQYF
NA | NA | TRBJ1-1 | TRBV5-1 | TGCGCCAGCAGCGATAGACAAGCTGAAGCTTTCTTT | CASSDRQAEAFF
few | TRBD2 | TRBJ2-7 | TRBV28 | TGTGCCAGCACCACTGTAGGCGGGAGCACCGACTACGAGCAGTACTTC | CASTTVGGSTDYEQYF
few | NA | TRBJ2-1 | TRBV10-3 | TGTGCCATCAGTGACCAAGTCCCCAATGAGCAGTTCTTC | CAISDQVPNEQFF
NA | TRBD1 | TRBJ2-7 | TRBV10-3 | TGTGCCATCAGTGAGTCGGTACAGGGGAAGTACGAGCAGTACTTC | CAISESVQGKYEQYF
NA | TRBD1 | TRBJ2-7 | TRBV6-9 | TGTGCCAGCAGTTCCGTCTGGGAGACAGGGGGATCCGAGCAGTACTTC | CASSSVWETGGSEQYF
many | TRBD2 | TRBJ2-7 | TRBV28 | TGTGCCAGCACTAGCGGGAGGGACCTCCCTTACGAGCAGTACTTC | CASTSGRDLPYEQYF
many | TRBD1 | TRBJ2-7 | TRBV27 | TGTGCCAGCAGCCAGAGACAGGGGGATCTCTACGAGCAGTACTTC | CASSQRQGDLYEQYF
NA | NA | TRBJ2-2 | TRBV4-1 | TGCGCCAGCAGCCCGGGACTGCCGAACGGGGAGCTGTTTTTT | CASSPGLPNGELFF
few | NA | TRBJ2-3 | TRBV5-1 | TGCGCCAGCAGCTTGGCCGGACGCGGAGGGTCCACAGATATGCAGTATTTT | CASSLAGRGGSTDMQYF
many | NA | TRBJ1-1 | TRBV7-3 | TGTGCCAGCAGCTTAACGAGGGGCGCGGGCACTGAAGCTTTCTTT | CASSLTRGAGTEAFF
many | TRBD1 | TRBJ1-5 | TRBV27 | TGTGCCAGCAGTCTCCATTTCGGACAGGGGGATCAGCCCCAGCATTTT | CASSLHFGQGDQPQHF
few | TRBD1 | TRBJ2-3 | TRBV24-1 | TGTGCCACCAGTGATTTTGAACAGGGGGAGTCCCTCGACTACACAGATACGCAGTATTTT | CATSDFEQGESLDYTDTQYF
NA | NA | TRBJ2-1 | TRBV19 | TGTGCCAGTAGTGCCATAGCCGGGTCATACAATGAGCAGTTCTTC | CASSAIAGSYNEQFF
NA | TRBD2 | TRBJ2-1 | TRBV5-4 | TGTGCCAGCAGCTTGGATGGACTAGCGGGGCGTGGGTTCTTC | CASSLDGLAGRGFF
many | TRBD1 | TRBJ1-2 | TRBV27 | TGTGCCAGCAGTTTTAAGGACAGGGAAGGTTCCAACTATGGCTACACCTTC | CASSFKDREGSNYGYTF
many | NA | TRBJ1-4 | TRBV2 | TGTGCCAGCAGTGGTAAAGGAAGCTCAGCAACTAATGAAAAACTGTTTTTT | CASSGKGSSATNEKLFF
few | TRBD1 | TRBJ2-5 | TRBV4-1 | TGCGCCAGCAGCCAGTCGGGACAGGGGGCTGGGGAGACCCAGTACTTC | CASSQSGQGAGETQYF
few | NA | TRBJ2-7 | TRBV5-5 | TGTGCCAGCAGCTTGGAGGGTTGGAAAAACGAGCAGTACTTC | CASSLEGWKNEQYF
NA | TRBD1 | TRBJ1-2 | TRBV2 | TGTGCCAGCAGTAACCCGGGACAGGCACCCCACAGACGTGGCTACACCTTC | CASSNPGQAPHRRGYTF
NA | TRBD1 | TRBJ1-6 | TRBV6-1 | TGTGCCAGCAGAAAGGACAGGGGAAATTCACCCCTCCACTTT | CASRKDRGNSPLHF
many | NA | TRBJ2-1 | TRBV6-2/TRBV6-3 | TGTGCCAGCAGTTCTCTAGGACTTTACGGATCCTACAATGAGCAGTTCTTC | CASSSLGLYGSYNEQFF